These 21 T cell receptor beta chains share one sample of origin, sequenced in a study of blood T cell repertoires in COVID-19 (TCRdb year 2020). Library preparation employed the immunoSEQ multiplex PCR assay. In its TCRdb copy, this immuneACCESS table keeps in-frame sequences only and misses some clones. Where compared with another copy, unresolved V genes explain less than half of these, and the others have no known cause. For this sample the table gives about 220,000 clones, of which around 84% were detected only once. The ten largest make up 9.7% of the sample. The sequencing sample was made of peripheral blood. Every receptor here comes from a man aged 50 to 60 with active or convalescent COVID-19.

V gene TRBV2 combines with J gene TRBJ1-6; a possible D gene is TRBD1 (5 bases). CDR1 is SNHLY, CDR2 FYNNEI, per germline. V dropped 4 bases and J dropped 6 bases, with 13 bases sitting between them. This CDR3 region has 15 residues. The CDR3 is CASSAGLPGNSPLHF. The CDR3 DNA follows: TGTGCCAGCAGTGCAGGGTTACCCGGTAATTCACCCCTCCACTTT.

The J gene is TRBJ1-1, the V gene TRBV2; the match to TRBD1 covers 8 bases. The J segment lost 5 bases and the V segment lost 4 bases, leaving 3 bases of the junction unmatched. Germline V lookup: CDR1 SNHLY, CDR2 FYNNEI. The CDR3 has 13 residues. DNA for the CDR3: TGTGCCAGCAGTGCAGGGGGCAATACTGAAGCTTTCTTT. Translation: CASSAGGNTEAFF.

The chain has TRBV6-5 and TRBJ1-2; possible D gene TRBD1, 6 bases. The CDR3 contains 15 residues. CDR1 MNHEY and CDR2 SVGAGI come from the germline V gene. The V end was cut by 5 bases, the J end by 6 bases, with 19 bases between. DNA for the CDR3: TGTGCCAGCAGTAACCGGGGTGGGGGCGATGATGGCTACACCTTC. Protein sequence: CASSNRGGGDDGYTF.

Here the CDR3 DNA reads TGTGCCAGCAGTTCCCCCGGTTTGGGGGGGGAATACACAGATACGCAGTATTTT. It encodes CASSSPGLGGEYTDTQYF. The V call is TRBV27, the J call TRBJ2-3; 7 bases match TRBD2. J was trimmed by 2 bases and V by 4 bases; bases with no gene match: 15. Germline lookup yields CDR1 MNHEY and CDR2 SMNVEV (reference sequence). The CDR3 consists of 18 residues.

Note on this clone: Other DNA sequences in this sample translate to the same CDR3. The CDR3 region has the DNA TGCGCCAGCAGCTTGGTGGGGGGAGACACCGGGGAGCTGTTTTTT. Protein sequence: CASSLVGGDTGELFF. This rearrangement joins TRBV5-1 to TRBJ2-2; possible D gene TRBD2, 6 bases. Germline values: CDR1 SGHRS, CDR2 YFSETQ. The germline V and J ends were trimmed by 0 bases and 3 bases, with 9 bases remaining between them. The CDR3 sequence is 15 residues long.

CDR3 sequence: CASSLMGAGQNEQYF. Here the CDR3 DNA reads TGTGCCAGCAGTTTAATGGGGGCAGGGCAGAACGAGCAGTACTTC. This chain connects TRBV28 to TRBJ2-7, with a tentative D call TRBD1 (6 bases). Germline CDR1 is MDHEN and CDR2 is SYDVKM. The V end was cut by 2 bases, the J end by 5 bases, with 16 bases between. The CDR3 has 15 residues.

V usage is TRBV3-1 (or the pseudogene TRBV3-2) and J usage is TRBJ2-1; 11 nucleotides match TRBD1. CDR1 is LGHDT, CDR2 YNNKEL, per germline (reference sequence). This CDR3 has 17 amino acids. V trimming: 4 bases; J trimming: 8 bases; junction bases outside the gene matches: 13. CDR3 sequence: CASSLGQGAKLWDEQFF. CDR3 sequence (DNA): TGTGCCAGCAGCCTTGGACAGGGGGCTAAGTTATGGGATGAGCAGTTCTTC.

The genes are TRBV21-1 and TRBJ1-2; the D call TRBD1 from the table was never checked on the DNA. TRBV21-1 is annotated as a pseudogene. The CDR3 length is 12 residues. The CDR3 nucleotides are TGTGCCAGCAGCTCCTGGACAGGTACCTACACCTTC. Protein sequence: CASSSWTGTYTF.

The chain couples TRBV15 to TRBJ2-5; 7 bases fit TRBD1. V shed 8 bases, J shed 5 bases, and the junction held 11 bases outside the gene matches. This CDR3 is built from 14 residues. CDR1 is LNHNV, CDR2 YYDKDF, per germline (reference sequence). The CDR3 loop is CATGSGQSLETQYF. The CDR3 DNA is TGTGCCACCGGCTCGGGACAGTCTTTGGAGACCCAGTACTTC.

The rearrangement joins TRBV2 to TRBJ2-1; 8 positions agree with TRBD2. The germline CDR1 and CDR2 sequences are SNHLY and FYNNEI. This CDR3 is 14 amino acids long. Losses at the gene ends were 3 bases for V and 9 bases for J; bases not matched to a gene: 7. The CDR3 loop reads CASSESGGASEQFF. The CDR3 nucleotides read TGTGCCAGCAGTGAGTCCGGGGGGGCCTCTGAGCAGTTCTTC. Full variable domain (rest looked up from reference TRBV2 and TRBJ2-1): EPEVTQTPSHQVTQMGQEVILRCVPISNHLYFYWYRQILGQKVEFLVSFYNNEISEKSEIFDDQFSVERPDGSNFTLKIRSTKLEDSAMYFCASSESGGASEQFFGPGTRLTVL.

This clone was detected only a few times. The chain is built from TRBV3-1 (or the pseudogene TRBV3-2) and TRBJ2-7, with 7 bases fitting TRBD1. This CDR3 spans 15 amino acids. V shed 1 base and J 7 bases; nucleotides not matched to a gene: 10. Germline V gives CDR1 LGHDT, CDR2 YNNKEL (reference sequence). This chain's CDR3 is CASSQVRTGSGEQYV. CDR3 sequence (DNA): TGTGCCAGCAGCCAAGTGAGGACAGGTTCGGGAGAGCAGTACGTC.

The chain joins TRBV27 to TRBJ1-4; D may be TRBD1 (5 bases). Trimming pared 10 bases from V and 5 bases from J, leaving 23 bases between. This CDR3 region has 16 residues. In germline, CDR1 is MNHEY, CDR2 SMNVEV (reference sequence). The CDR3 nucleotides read TGTGCCATAGGGGAGGGCCGGCCAGGGAGCAATGAAAAACTGTTTTTT. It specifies CAIGEGRPGSNEKLFF.

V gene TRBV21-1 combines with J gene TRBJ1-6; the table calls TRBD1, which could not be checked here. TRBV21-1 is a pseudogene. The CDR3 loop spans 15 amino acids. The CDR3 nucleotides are TGTGCCAGCAGCACACGACAGGGACGTAATTCACCCCTCCACTTT. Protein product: CASSTRQGRNSPLHF.

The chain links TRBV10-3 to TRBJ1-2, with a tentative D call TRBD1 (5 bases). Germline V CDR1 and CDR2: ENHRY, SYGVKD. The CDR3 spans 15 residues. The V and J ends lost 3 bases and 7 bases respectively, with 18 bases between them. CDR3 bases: TGTGCCATCAGTGATCAGCGGGGACGAGAAAGTGGCTACACCTTC. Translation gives CAISDQRGRESGYTF.

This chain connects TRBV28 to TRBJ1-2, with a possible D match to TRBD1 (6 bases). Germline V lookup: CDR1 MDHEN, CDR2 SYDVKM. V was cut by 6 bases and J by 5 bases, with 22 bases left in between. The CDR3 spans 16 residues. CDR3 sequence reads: CASSREHRVSWYGYTF. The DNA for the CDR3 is TGTGCCAGCAGCCGAGAACACAGGGTATCATGGTATGGCTACACCTTC.

CDR3 DNA sequence: TGTGCCAGCAGTTTGCGTTCAGGGCCAAGCTCTGGAAACACCATATATTTT. Its protein product is CASSLRSGPSSGNTIYF. J is TRBJ1-3 and V is TRBV27; D perhaps matches TRBD1 (5 bases). Germline CDR1 MNHEY, CDR2 SMNVEV (reference sequence). The V and J ends lost 3 bases and 0 bases respectively, with 15 bases between them. This CDR3 region has 17 residues.

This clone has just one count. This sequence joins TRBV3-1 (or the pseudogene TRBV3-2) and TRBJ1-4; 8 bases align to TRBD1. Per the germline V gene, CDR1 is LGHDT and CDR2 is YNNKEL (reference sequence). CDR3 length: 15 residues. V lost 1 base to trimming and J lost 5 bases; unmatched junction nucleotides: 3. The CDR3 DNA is TGTGCCAGCAGCCAAGGGACAGGGCTAAATGAAAAACTGTTTTTT. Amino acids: CASSQGTGLNEKLFF.

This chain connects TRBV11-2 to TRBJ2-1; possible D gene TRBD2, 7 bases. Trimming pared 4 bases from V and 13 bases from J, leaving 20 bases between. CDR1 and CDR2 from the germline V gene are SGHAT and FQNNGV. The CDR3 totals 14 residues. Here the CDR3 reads CASSSIGGGLSQFF. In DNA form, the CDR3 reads TGTGCCAGCAGCTCTATAGGGGGGGGCCTTTCCCAGTTCTTC. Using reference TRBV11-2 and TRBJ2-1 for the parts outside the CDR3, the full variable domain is EAGVAQSPRYKIIEKRQSVAFWCNPISGHATLYWYQQILGQGPKLLIQFQNNGVVDDSQLPKDRFSAERLKGVDSTLKIQPAKLEDSAVYLCASSSIGGGLSQFFGPGTRLTVL.

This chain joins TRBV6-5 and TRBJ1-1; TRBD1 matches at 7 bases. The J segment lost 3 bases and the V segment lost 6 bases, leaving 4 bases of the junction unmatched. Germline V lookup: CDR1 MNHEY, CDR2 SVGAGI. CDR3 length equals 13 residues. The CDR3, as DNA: TGTGCCAGCAGAGGGGGCATTGACACTGAAGCTTTCTTT. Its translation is CASRGGIDTEAFF.

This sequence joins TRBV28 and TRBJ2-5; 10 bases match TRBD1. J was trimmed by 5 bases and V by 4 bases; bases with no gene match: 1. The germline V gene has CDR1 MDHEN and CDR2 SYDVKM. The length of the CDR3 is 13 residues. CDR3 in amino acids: CASSSGQGETQYF. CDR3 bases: TGTGCCAGCAGTTCGGGACAGGGGGAGACCCAGTACTTC.

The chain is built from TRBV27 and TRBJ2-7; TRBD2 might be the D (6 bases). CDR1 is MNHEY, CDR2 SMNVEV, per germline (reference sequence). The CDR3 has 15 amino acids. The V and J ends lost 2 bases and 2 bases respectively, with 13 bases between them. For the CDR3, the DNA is TGTGCCAGCAGTTTAAAAAGGACGGGAGCCTACGAGCAGTACTTC. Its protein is CASSLKRTGAYEQYF.